A selection of T cell receptor beta chains follows, all from one sample in a study of vaccination effects on CD4 cells after COVID-19. Method: immunoSEQ multiplex PCR; TCRdb's copy keeps in-frame clones and lacks some. The table lists tens of thousands of clones, 60% to 80% of them singletons. The antigens for these receptors are not known. The sample consisted of CD4+ T cells from PBMCs cultured with HCoV-NL63 spike peptides, taken before COVID-19 vaccination. These receptors came from a human donor who received a COVID-19 vaccine. CDR3s include the opening cysteine and the closing phenylalanine or tryptophan. A D gene is named only where the DNA matches it firmly. Clone size is given for some rows only: seen once, a few or many times, or a class if the clone is expanded.

D	size	J	V	DNA	CDR3
NA	few	TRBJ1-2	TRBV11-2	TGTGCCAGCAGCTTGGACAGATCGTATGGCTACACCTTC	CASSLDRSYGYTF
TRBD1	NA	TRBJ1-2	TRBV23-1	TGCGCCAGCAGTCGACCGGACAGGGGGCTATCTTCCGACTATGGCTACACCTTC	CASSRPDRGLSSDYGYTF
NA	NA	TRBJ1-4	TRBV3-1/TRBV3-2	TGTGCCAGCAGCCAAGATTGGGGGTTTCGGGAAAAACTGTTTTTT	CASSQDWGFREKLFF
NA	NA	TRBJ2-2	TRBV7-3	TGTGCCAGCAGCTTAAACCCGAACACCGGGGAGCTGTTTTTT	CASSLNPNTGELFF
NA	NA	TRBJ1-1	TRBV5-4	TGTGCCAGCAGCTTGGAACAGGGAACTGAAGCTTTCTTT	CASSLEQGTEAFF
TRBD1	NA	TRBJ2-1	TRBV10-3	TGTGCCATCAGTGCTGGGACAGGGGTGTACAATGAGCAGTTCTTC	CAISAGTGVYNEQFF
TRBD2	NA	TRBJ2-1	TRBV9	TGTGCCAGCAATCGGGGGGGGGCCCACAATGAGCAGTTCTTC	CASNRGGAHNEQFF
NA	NA	TRBJ1-6	TRBV19	TGTGCCAGTAGTATGGGTCCGGGTAATTCACCCCTCCACTTT	CASSMGPGNSPLHF
NA	NA	TRBJ1-5	TRBV20-1	TGCAGTGCTAGTGATCAGGTCAATCAGCCCCAGCATTTT	CSASDQVNQPQHF
TRBD1	few	TRBJ1-4	TRBV19	TGTGCCAGTAGTATAGATGGGTCTTGGACAGGGAAAATTGCAACTAATGAAAAACTGTTTTTT	CASSIDGSWTGKIATNEKLFF
TRBD1	NA	TRBJ1-1	TRBV11-2	TGTGCCAGCAGCTTATTCCCAGGGGGCAACACTGAAGCTTTCTTT	CASSLFPGGNTEAFF
NA	NA	TRBJ1-2	TRBV10-2	TGCGCCAGCAGTGAGGCCTCCCGGGACGGATTACACTTC	CASSEASRDGLHF
NA	NA	TRBJ1-5	TRBV6-2/TRBV6-3	TGTGCCAGCAGCCCTGGGAGGGGACCTCATAGCAATCAGCCCCAGCATTTT	CASSPGRGPHSNQPQHF
TRBD1	NA	TRBJ1-2	TRBV5-5	TGTGCCAGCAGCTTACAGCTCGGGACAGGGGAAGGCTACACCTTC	CASSLQLGTGEGYTF
TRBD2	few	TRBJ2-1	TRBV5-4	TGTGCCAGCAGCAATAGCGGGGGAGGTTACAATGAGCAGTTCTTC	CASSNSGGGYNEQFF
TRBD2	NA	TRBJ2-1	TRBV4-2	TGTGCCTCAATGCCCGGGGGGGGCCGCAATGAGCAGTTCTTC	CASMPGGGRNEQFF
NA	NA	TRBJ1-2	TRBV30	TGTGCCTGGAGAACCAACCTAGGGGGGGGCGGGCGCTATGGCTACACCTTC	CAWRTNLGGGGRYGYTF
NA	NA	TRBJ2-1	TRBV5-4	TGTGCCAGCCAGACCCTAACAAGCTCCTACAATGAGCAGTTCTTC	CASQTLTSSYNEQFF
NA	NA	TRBJ2-1	TRBV7-2	TGTGCCAGCAGCTTTTCAGCGGCGGTCTACAATGAGCAGTTCTTC	CASSFSAAVYNEQFF
NA	NA	TRBJ2-3	TRBV4-2	TGTGCCAGCAGCCAAGAATATGGCCTAGCTGGCGGAGATACGCAGTATTTT	CASSQEYGLAGGDTQYF
TRBD1	few	TRBJ2-2	TRBV2	TGTGCCAGCAGTCGGGACAGGAACACCGGGGAGCTGTTTTTT	CASSRDRNTGELFF
NA	NA	TRBJ2-5	TRBV6-5	TGTGCCAGCAGTTTAGGAATACGACAGTACCAAGAGACCCAGTACTTC	CASSLGIRQYQETQYF
TRBD1	NA	TRBJ2-5	TRBV6-5	TGTGCCAGCAGTAGACAGGGTGAAGAGACCCAGTACTTC	CASSRQGEETQYF
NA	NA	TRBJ1-1	TRBV7-9	TGTGCCAGCAGTCTACAGTTAGGGACCGTCACTGAAGCTTTCTTT	CASSLQLGTVTEAFF
TRBD2	NA	TRBJ2-3	TRBV5-1	TGCGCCAGCAGCCTTTGGCGGGGGGCACTCACAGATACGCAGTATTTT	CASSLWRGALTDTQYF
NA	NA	TRBJ2-4	TRBV6-6	TGTGCCAGCAGTCTTCGAGGGGAAGCCAAAAACATTCAGTACTTC	CASSLRGEAKNIQYF
TRBD1	few	TRBJ2-5	TRBV4-2	TGTGCCAGCAGCCAAGCTACAGGGGGCAATCTAGGAGAGACCCAGTACTTC	CASSQATGGNLGETQYF
NA	once	TRBJ2-5	TRBV6-5	TGTGCCAGCAGTTACTTGGGGCGGGCACGAGAGACCCAGTACTTC	CASSYLGRARETQYF